One and the same sample provided the 30 T cell receptor beta chains below, sequenced in a study of spatial heterogeneity in lung cancer. Study-wide findings and caveats: Counts of expanded alpha and beta TCRs within tumors tracked the tumor nonsynonymous mutation count.

The time point denotes: sample taken at primary tumor resection. No antigen has been assigned to these receptors. TCRdb used MiXCR to reprocess the 5' RACE reads, holding one entry per CDR3 protein. The sample contains approximately 9,600 distinct CDR3 sequences, 12% of which appear only once. Specimen: lung tumor tissue, collected at surgery. All receptors derive from a male donor with early-stage non-small cell lung cancer.

On this clonotype: This beta chain slipped into a library made for alpha chains as a stray read, so its size is not meaningful. This chain uses TRBV20-1 with TRBJ2-3, with D unresolved. This CDR3 comprises 13 residues. Per germline, CDR1 DFQATT and CDR2 SNEGSKA (reference sequence). Trimming removed 2 bases from V and 5 bases from J, with 11 bases in between. CDR3 sequence reads: CSARLPARDTQYF. The CDR3 nucleotides read TGCAGTGCTAGACTCCCCGCCAGAGATACGCAGTATTTT.

Ten or more counts support this clonotype. Because the library targeted alpha chains, this beta chain is an off-target read whose size means little. The rearrangement uses TRBV7-8 and TRBJ1-4; the match to TRBD1 covers 7 bases. Germline V CDR1 and CDR2: SGHVS, FQNEAQ. The CDR3 has 20 amino acids. V was pared by 1 base and J by 6 bases, with 20 bases of the junction left unmatched. The CDR3 DNA reads TGTGCCAGCAGCTTAGGGGGGGGAACTAGACAGGGCTCGAACTATGAAAAACTGTTTTTT. It codes for CASSLGGGTRQGSNYEKLFF.

This clonotype is labeled as medium-sized. Little can be read into the size of this beta chain, an off-target read in a library designed for alpha chains. The V and J genes are TRBV6-2 or TRBV6-3 and TRBJ1-2, with D possibly being TRBD1 (5 bases). The CDR3 consists of 15 residues. Germline CDR1 reads MNHEY; CDR2 reads SVGEGT. V lost 0 bases and J lost 0, with 8 bases in between. CDR3 sequence reads: CASSYSKTANYGYTF. In DNA, the CDR3 is TGTGCCAGCAGTTACTCGAAGACAGCTAACTATGGCTACACCTTC.

In its sample, this clonotype was seen a few times. This beta chain is an unintended read in a library built for alpha chains; its size means little. The chain uses TRBV20-1 and TRBJ2-6; TRBD1 agrees at 8 bases. CDR3 length: 17 amino acids. Trimming at V came to 3 bases and at J to 2 bases, leaving 9 bases not matched to a gene. Germline CDR1 DFQATT, CDR2 SNEGSKA (reference sequence). CDR3 in DNA: TGCAGTGCTAGTGCCGGACAGGGCGGAACTGGGGCCAACGTCCTGACTTTC. Encoded protein: CSASAGQGGTGANVLTF.

This clonotype was seen repeatedly, ten times or more. This beta chain was picked up by a library intended for alpha chains and is off target, so its count carries little meaning. V is TRBV12-3 or TRBV12-4 and J is TRBJ1-3; D uncertain. Trimming took 5 bases from V and 5 from J, leaving 7 bases between them. There are 12 residues in the CDR3. CDR3 in amino acids: CASSSYRNTIYF. As DNA, the CDR3 is TGTGCCAGCAGTAGTTACAGAAACACCATATATTTT.

This clonotype was detected only a few times. Because the library targeted alpha chains, this beta chain is an off-target read whose size means little. This chain connects TRBV7-8 to TRBJ2-1, with 11 bases identical to TRBD2. Germline lookup yields CDR1 SGHVS and CDR2 FQNEAQ. The CDR3 is made up of 16 amino acids. Germline trimming cut 3 bases from V and 7 bases from J; bases unmatched to any gene: 8. The CDR3 loop is CASSFQVAGGGNEQFF. CDR3 coding DNA: TGTGCCAGCAGCTTCCAGGTAGCGGGAGGGGGAAATGAGCAGTTCTTC.

This clonotype was recorded many times. The size of this beta chain means little, since it is a stray read in a library made for alpha chains. V is TRBV12-3 or TRBV12-4 and J is TRBJ1-1; D gene uncertain. Between the trimmed V and J ends, which lost 3 bases and 2 bases, there was a span of 7 bases. This CDR3 spans 13 amino acids. The CDR3 sequence: CASSLWENTEAFF. The CDR3, as DNA: TGTGCCAGCAGTTTGTGGGAAAACACTGAAGCTTTCTTT.

This clonotype is judged medium-sized (0.01 to 0.1%). This beta chain turned up in a library designed for alpha chains; as an off-target read, its abundance says little. The CDR3 loop reads CSVGDSQETQYF. The CDR3, as DNA: TGCAGCGTTGGGGACTCACAAGAGACCCAGTACTTC. The chain uses TRBV29-1 and TRBJ2-5, with D possibly matching TRBD2 (6 bases). The CDR3 runs to 12 residues. V was trimmed by 4 bases and J by 2 bases, leaving 8 bases between them. Germline V gene sequence: CDR1 SQVTM, CDR2 ANQGSEA.

Comments on this clonotype: The library was designed around alpha chains, so this beta chain is a stray read whose abundance carries little weight. The rearrangement uses TRBV20-1 and TRBJ1-1; no clear D. The germline CDR1 and CDR2 sequences are DFQATT and SNEGSKA (reference sequence). The CDR3 length is 12 residues. The CDR3 DNA reads TGCAGCGCAGAAGGGATTAACACTGAAGCTTTCTTT. This translates into CSAEGINTEAFF.

This clonotype came up a few times. The library was designed around alpha chains, so this beta chain is a stray read whose abundance carries little weight. The chain employs TRBV7-9 and TRBJ2-3; D uncertain. This CDR3 comprises 14 residues. In germline, CDR1 is SEHNR, CDR2 FQNEAQ (reference sequence). V dropped 0 bases and J dropped 1 base, with 5 bases sitting between them. The CDR3: CASSLAPGTDTQYF. The CDR3 region has the DNA TGTGCCAGCAGCTTAGCTCCAGGCACAGATACGCAGTATTTT.

Judged by abundance, this clonotype is medium-sized. Since the library was made to target alpha chains, this beta chain is a stray read and its abundance is not meaningful. The CDR3 loop reads CASSLQWDSGSYEQYF. The CDR3 bases are TGTGCCAGCAGCTTACAGTGGGATAGCGGCTCCTACGAGCAGTACTTC. The gene calls are TRBV7-8 and TRBJ2-7; a weak D match, TRBD2 (6 bases). The length of the CDR3 is 16 residues. Per germline, CDR1 SGHVS and CDR2 FQNEAQ. The V end was cut by 2 bases, the J end by 0 bases, with 14 bases between.

This clonotype was recorded many times. Since it is a stray read in a library aimed at alpha chains, this beta chain has a size that is not meaningful. The CDR3 region has the DNA TGTGCCAGCTCACCTAGGGGAGGGACGGGAAATGAGCAGTTCTTC. Encoded protein: CASSPRGGTGNEQFF. V and J are TRBV18 and TRBJ2-1; 7 bases map to TRBD2. The V gene's germline CDR1 is KGHSH and CDR2 LQKENI. The CDR3 runs 15 residues. V trimming: 3 bases; J trimming: 7 bases; junction bases outside the gene matches: 9. The full variable domain, its missing parts supplied by reference TRBV18 and TRBJ2-1, is NAGVMQNPRHLVRRRGQEARLRCSPMKGHSHVYWYRQLPEEGLKFMVYLQKENIIDESGMPKERFSAEFPKEGPSILRIQQVVRGDSAAYFCASSPRGGTGNEQFFGPGTRLTVL.

With regard to this clonotype: This beta chain is a stray sequence in a library constructed for alpha chains; its clone size is not meaningful. The chain employs TRBV7-2 and TRBJ1-5; 8 bases align to TRBD1. The germline CDR1 and CDR2 sequences are SGHTA and FQGNSA. This CDR3 comprises 17 residues. J lost 7 bases, V lost 1 base, and 12 bases had no gene match. CDR3 sequence reads: CASSLVARGRGYQPQHF. In DNA form, the CDR3 reads TGTGCCAGCAGCTTAGTCGCCAGGGGGCGCGGGTACCAGCCCCAGCATTTT.

Details on this clonotype: This beta chain came through as a stray read in a library set up for alpha chains, and its size says little. CDR3 amino acids: CSASSTGMETQYF. CDR3 DNA: TGCAGTGCTAGTAGTACAGGGATGGAGACCCAGTACTTC. This chain links TRBV20-1 with TRBJ2-5; tentative D call: TRBD1 (6 bases). V was trimmed by 3 bases and J by 5 bases, leaving 13 bases between them. This CDR3 has 13 amino acids. From germline, CDR1 is DFQATT and CDR2 SNEGSKA (reference sequence).

This clonotype was counted many times. This beta chain came through as a stray read in a library set up for alpha chains, and its size says little. CDR3 residues: CASQERKNTEAFF. The CDR3 DNA follows: TGTGCCAGTCAGGAGCGCAAAAACACTGAAGCTTTCTTT. V and J are TRBV7-3 and TRBJ1-1; D unclear. The germline CDR1 and CDR2 sequences are SGHTA and FQGTGA. The CDR3 covers 13 residues. The ends were cut back, 9 bases at V and 2 bases at J, with 13 bases in the middle.

In this sample, this clonotype turned up a few times. With the library built for alpha chains, this beta chain is off target and its frequency is not meaningful. The chain couples TRBV9 to TRBJ2-1, with 10 bases lining up with TRBD2. Germline assignment: CDR1 SGDLS and CDR2 YYNGEE. The CDR3 runs 16 residues. After removal of 0 bases from V and 7 bases from J, the junction contained 7 bases not matched to a gene. DNA of the CDR3: TGTGCCAGCAGCGTAGGGCTAGCGGGAGTATATAATGAGCAGTTCTTC. Its translation is CASSVGLAGVYNEQFF.

Remarks on this clonotype: This beta chain was picked up by a library intended for alpha chains and is off target, so its count carries little meaning. The rearrangement joins TRBV28 to TRBJ2-7; D gene unclear. Trimming removed 6 bases at V and 2 bases at J, with 17 bases between. CDR1 MDHEN and CDR2 SYDVKM come from the germline V gene. The CDR3 totals 15 residues. CDR3 sequence: CASSSPPTSTYEQYF. In DNA, the CDR3 is TGTGCCAGCAGCTCTCCGCCTACTTCTACCTACGAGCAGTACTTC.

This clonotype was found many times. The library was built for alpha chains, so this beta chain is an off-target read and its size means little. The chain joins TRBV7-3 to TRBJ2-5; TRBD2 might be the D (5 bases). CDR1 is SGHTA, CDR2 FQGTGA, per germline. V lost 0 bases and J lost 4, with 6 bases in between. CDR3 length: 13 amino acids. The CDR3 DNA is TGTGCCAGCAGCTTAACGGGAGTAGAGACCCAGTACTTC. Protein: CASSLTGVETQYF.

This clonotype was counted ten times or more. The library was designed around alpha chains, so this beta chain is a stray read whose abundance carries little weight. This chain connects TRBV24-1 to TRBJ2-3, with D perhaps TRBD2 (6 bases). Germline loops: CDR1 KGHDR, CDR2 SFDVKD. The germline V and J ends were trimmed by 2 bases and 4 bases, with 18 bases remaining between them. The CDR3 sequence is 17 residues long. Here the CDR3 DNA reads TGTGCCACCAGTGATTCGCGGGACTCCCCTGAGCCAGATACGCAGTATTTT. It yields the protein CATSDSRDSPEPDTQYF.

This clonotype is medium-sized by share. With the library built for alpha chains, this beta chain is off target and its frequency is not meaningful. The chain links TRBV4-2 to TRBJ2-3, with 9 bases fitting TRBD2. The trim removed 3 bases at V and 2 bases at J, leaving 15 bases unmatched. This CDR3 has 19 amino acids. CDR1 is LGHNA and CDR2 is YNFKEQ in the germline V gene. The CDR3 coding sequence is TGTGCCAGCAGCCACCACAGCGGCGGGAGGGCCGCTTACACAGATACGCAGTATTTT. Protein: CASSHHSGGRAAYTDTQYF.

Judged by abundance, this clonotype is medium-sized. Germline is not matched at one junction end, which may reflect a read error. Little can be read into the size of this beta chain, an off-target read in a library designed for alpha chains. The chain recombines TRBV29-1 with TRBJ2-5; 14 bases line up with TRBD2. The CDR3 has 12 amino acids. Per the germline V gene, CDR1 is SQVTM and CDR2 is ANQGSEA. The CDR3 coding sequence is TGCAGCGCGGGACTAGCGGGAGACCTCCAGGACTTC. Translating gives CSAGLAGDLQDF.

Ten or more counts support this clonotype. This beta chain came through as a stray read in a library set up for alpha chains, and its size says little. The V gene is TRBV28, the J gene TRBJ2-5; 7 bases fit TRBD1. Trimming at V came to 4 bases and at J to 4 bases, leaving 6 bases not matched to a gene. The CDR3 totals 14 residues. Per the germline V gene, CDR1 is MDHEN and CDR2 is SYDVKM. The DNA of the CDR3 is TGTGCCAGCAGTTCTCAACAGGGGAGAGAGACCCAGTACTTC. As protein: CASSSQQGRETQYF.

This clonotype has a count of ten or more. Since the library was made to target alpha chains, this beta chain is a stray read and its abundance is not meaningful. This chain joins TRBV5-1 and TRBJ1-1; TRBD1 matches at 7 bases. This CDR3 is built from 16 residues. After removal of 2 bases from V and 6 bases from J, the junction contained 13 bases not matched to a gene. The germline V gene has CDR1 SGHRS and CDR2 YFSETQ. CDR3: CASSFGTTGERAEAFF. CDR3 nucleotide sequence: TGCGCCAGCAGCTTCGGAACCACAGGGGAGAGGGCTGAAGCTTTCTTT.

This clonotype was seen ten or more times. For a library built for alpha chains, this beta chain is a stray read; little rests on its size. This chain joins TRBV27 and TRBJ1-2; D uncertain. V lost 0 bases and J 2 bases, leaving 7 bases between the germline ends. Germline CDR1 is MNHEY and CDR2 is SMNVEV (reference sequence). The CDR3 length is 14 residues. The CDR3, as DNA: TGTGCCAGCAGTTTATCGTCCGGAAACTATGGCTACACCTTC. Protein product: CASSLSSGNYGYTF.

This clonotype was recorded many times. This beta chain slipped into a library made for alpha chains as a stray read, so its size is not meaningful. The rearrangement joins TRBV21-1 to TRBJ2-7. TRBV21-1 is listed as a pseudogene. The CDR3 runs 13 residues. The CDR3 sequence is CASSKAPTYEQYF. The CDR3 coding sequence is TGTGCCAGCAGCAAAGCGCCTACTTACGAGCAGTACTTC.

This clonotype has a handful of counts. With the library built for alpha chains, this beta chain is off target and its frequency is not meaningful. The rearrangement joins TRBV5-4 to TRBJ2-1; 9 nucleotides match TRBD1. The CDR3 totals 17 residues. Per the germline V gene, CDR1 is SGHNT and CDR2 is YYREEE (reference sequence). After removal of 4 bases from V and 10 bases from J, the junction contained 18 bases not matched to a gene. The CDR3 sequence: CASSPFRRDRVFREQFF. The DNA for the CDR3 is TGTGCCAGCAGCCCTTTTAGGCGGGACAGGGTCTTCAGGGAGCAGTTCTTC.

By share of the sample, this clonotype is medium-sized (0.01 to 0.1%). The library was built for alpha chains, so this beta chain is an off-target read and its size means little. This chain connects TRBV4-2 to TRBJ1-2; TRBD1 might be the D (5 bases). V was trimmed by 1 base and J by 5 bases, leaving 11 bases between them. The CDR3 has 14 residues. The germline V gene encodes CDR1 LGHNA and CDR2 YNFKEQ. The CDR3: CASSQGGAGYGYTF. The CDR3 DNA reads as TGTGCCAGCAGCCAAGGAGGGGCAGGGTATGGCTACACCTTC.

Turning to this clonotype: The library was prepared for alpha chains; this beta chain is a stray read, so its frequency means little. This chain connects TRBV5-4 to TRBJ2-7, with D possibly matching TRBD2 (6 bases). The germline V gene encodes CDR1 SGHNT and CDR2 YYREEE (reference sequence). The CDR3 totals 16 residues. Trimming pared 6 bases from V and 1 base from J, leaving 20 bases between. CDR3 loop: CASTKTGERISYEQYF. DNA of the CDR3: TGTGCCAGCACCAAGACGGGAGAGCGTATTTCCTACGAGCAGTACTTC. Full variable domain (rest looked up from reference TRBV5-4 and TRBJ2-7): ETGVTQSPTHLIKTRGQQVTLRCSSQSGHNTVSWYQQALGQGPQFIFQYYREEENGRGNFPPRFSGLQFPNYSSELNVNALELDDSALYLCASTKTGERISYEQYFGPGTRLTVT.

Comments on this clonotype: This beta chain turned up in a library designed for alpha chains; as an off-target read, its abundance says little. The chain links TRBV7-8 to TRBJ2-7; 14 nucleotides match TRBD2. This CDR3 is built from 17 residues. The germline CDR1 and CDR2 sequences are SGHVS and FQNEAQ. Trimming removed 4 bases from V and 7 bases from J; junction bases left unmatched: 12. Here the CDR3 reads CASSSGLAGETRREQYF. The CDR3, as DNA: TGTGCCAGCAGCTCGGGACTAGCGGGGGAGACTCGTCGGGAGCAGTACTTC.

This clonotype was seen a few times. Being off target in a library aimed at alpha chains, this beta chain has a size of little meaning. The chain carries TRBV25-1 and TRBJ1-1; perhaps TRBD1 as D (6 bases). V was trimmed by 6 bases and J by 1 base, leaving 18 bases between them. CDR3 length: 16 amino acids. Germline V gene data show CDR1 as MGHDK and CDR2 as SYGVNS. CDR3: CASRVTGYGANTEAFF. The DNA of the CDR3 is TGTGCCAGCAGAGTCACAGGGTATGGGGCGAACACTGAAGCTTTCTTT. The complete variable domain, with remaining parts taken from reference TRBV25-1 and TRBJ1-1, reads EADIYQTPRYLVIGTGKKITLECSQTMGHDKMYWYQQDPGMELHLIHYSYGVNSTEKGDLSSESTVSRIRTEHFPLTLESARPSHTSQYLCASRVTGYGANTEAFFGQGTRLTVV.